Following are 26 T cell receptor beta chains from one sample sequenced in a study of CD8+ T cells in alopecia areata. The sequencing template was cDNA reverse transcribed from extracted RNA. The method was immunoSEQ multiplex PCR; TCRdb's version includes in-frame clones alone and lacks a portion of them. Of about 180,000 clones in the sample, 50% to 75% were seen once. Material: CD4+ T cells sorted from blood, obtained at week 0. The receptors shown here come from a human donor with alopecia areata.

CDR3 in amino acids: CASSRTGRQETQYF. The CDR3 DNA reads as TGTGCCAGCAGCCGGACAGGGCGACAAGAGACCCAGTACTTC. The J gene is TRBJ2-5, the V gene TRBV5-6; 8 bases are shared with TRBD1. V shed 4 bases, J shed 2 bases, and the junction held 4 bases outside the gene matches. Germline V CDR1 and CDR2: SGHDT, YYEEEE. This CDR3 contains 14 residues.

A few counts support this clone. The V gene is TRBV7-2, the J gene TRBJ1-6; D might be TRBD1 (6 bases). V lost 2 bases to trimming and J lost 9 bases, with 17 bases between them. The CDR3 runs to 16 residues. The germline V gene encodes CDR1 SGHTA and CDR2 FQGNSA. The DNA for the CDR3 is TGTGCCAGCAGCTTATGGGTTCAGGGGAGTCCTTCACCCCTCCACTTT. Protein: CASSLWVQGSPSPLHF.

This rearrangement joins TRBV15 to TRBJ2-5, with D possibly being TRBD1 (5 bases). CDR3 length: 14 residues. Germline V gene lookup returns CDR1 LNHNV and CDR2 YYDKDF (reference sequence). V lost 3 bases and J lost 3, with 11 bases in between. The CDR3 is CATSRRDSEETQYF. The DNA of the CDR3 is TGTGCCACCAGCAGGAGAGACAGTGAAGAGACCCAGTACTTC.

The V gene is TRBV7-9, the J gene TRBJ1-5; weak D call: TRBD1 (6 bases). Germline CDR1 and CDR2: SEHNR and FQNEAQ (reference sequence). This CDR3 has 15 amino acids. Between the trimmed V and J ends, which lost 1 base and 4 bases, there was a span of 11 bases. The CDR3 protein is CASSLGGTGNQPQHF. The CDR3 nucleotides are TGTGCCAGCAGCTTAGGTGGCACAGGGAATCAGCCCCAGCATTTT. Variable domain in full (rest from reference TRBV7-9 and TRBJ1-5): DTGVSQNPRHKITKRGQNVTFRCDPISEHNRLYWYRQTLGQGPEFLTYFQNEAQLEKSRLLSDRFSAERPKGSFSTLEIQRTEQGDSAMYLCASSLGGTGNQPQHFGDGTRLSIL.

Regarding this clone: The same CDR3 arises from other DNA sequences in this sample as well. CDR3 in amino acids: CASSLDANYGYTF. The CDR3 bases are TGCGCCAGCAGCTTGGATGCGAACTATGGCTACACCTTC. The chain couples TRBV5-1 to TRBJ1-2; D is unclear. The CDR3 length is 13 residues. With 0 bases removed from V and 2 bases from J, the gap between germline ends came to 5 bases. From germline, CDR1 is SGHRS and CDR2 YFSETQ.

The V call is TRBV6-1, the J call TRBJ1-4, with D unclear. The germline V gene encodes CDR1 MNHNS and CDR2 SASEGT. CDR3 length: 16 amino acids. V was trimmed by 4 bases and J by 8 bases, leaving 20 bases between them. DNA of the CDR3: TGTGCCAGCAGTGGAACCCCGCCAACCGGGAACGAAAAACTGTTTTTT. Translated: CASSGTPPTGNEKLFF.

This clone was picked up a small number of times. This rearrangement joins TRBV19 to TRBJ1-5; 10 nucleotides line up with TRBD1. CDR3 length equals 15 residues. The trim removed 3 bases at V and 5 bases at J, leaving 4 bases unmatched. The germline CDR1 and CDR2 sequences are LNHDA and SQIVND (reference sequence). CDR3 amino acids: CASSMGQGLYQPQHF. The CDR3 nucleotides read TGTGCCAGTAGTATGGGACAGGGGCTTTATCAGCCCCAGCATTTT.

This chain joins TRBV30 and TRBJ1-2; D remains unclear. CDR1 is GTSNPN and CDR2 is SVGIG in the germline V gene (reference sequence). This CDR3 comprises 15 residues. The germline V and J ends were trimmed by 1 base and 6 bases, with 18 bases remaining between them. Here the CDR3 DNA reads TGTGCCTGGAGTGACCCCCCCGGACTGCCCGATGGCTACACCTTC. Its translation: CAWSDPPGLPDGYTF.

The rearrangement joins TRBV4-1 to TRBJ1-1; D not certain. The CDR3 extends over 15 amino acids. V lost 0 bases and J lost 0, with 8 bases in between. The germline V gene encodes CDR1 MGHRA and CDR2 YSYEKL. In nucleotides, the CDR3 is TGCGCCAGCAGCCAAGAACTACATGTGAACACTGAAGCTTTCTTT. Translating gives CASSQELHVNTEAFF.

The chain couples TRBV29-1 to TRBJ1-1; D gene uncertain. Germline values: CDR1 SQVTM, CDR2 ANQGSEA. This CDR3 comprises 15 residues. Trimming left V 5 bases short and J 6 bases short, with 22 bases between. The CDR3 sequence: CSVRAVVRTRPEAFF. DNA of the CDR3: TGCAGCGTTAGGGCAGTAGTTAGAACGAGACCTGAAGCTTTCTTT.

V is TRBV29-1 and J is TRBJ1-2; 8 nucleotides align to TRBD1. Germline loops: CDR1 SQVTM, CDR2 ANQGSEA. Germline trimming cut 6 bases from V and 7 bases from J; bases unmatched to any gene: 10. The CDR3 runs 13 residues. CDR3 in DNA: TGCAGCGTGAGGACAGGGTCGGTCTGTGGCTACACCTTC. Translation: CSVRTGSVCGYTF.

The chain links TRBV30 to TRBJ2-7; a possible D gene is TRBD2 (6 bases). V was pared by 3 bases and J by 2 bases, with 14 bases between. The CDR3 is made up of 14 amino acids. Germline CDR1 GTSNPN, CDR2 SVGIG (reference sequence). The CDR3 loop is CAWSMVAGPYEQYF. As DNA, the CDR3 is TGTGCCTGGAGCATGGTTGCGGGACCCTACGAGCAGTACTTC.

V is TRBV6-6 and J is TRBJ2-3; D uncertain. The CDR3 is made up of 9 amino acids. Trimming took off 7 bases at V and 4 bases at J, with 0 bases between the two ends. CDR1 MNHNY and CDR2 SVGAGI come from the germline V gene (reference sequence). CDR3 sequence reads: CASTDTQYF. In nucleotides, the CDR3 is TGTGCCAGCACAGATACGCAGTATTTT.

This clone was observed a single time. This chain links TRBV4-1 with TRBJ2-7; D is uncertain. CDR1 and CDR2 from the germline V gene are MGHRA and YSYEKL. V shed 0 bases and J shed 2 bases, with 14 bases lying between them. The CDR3 runs to 16 residues. The CDR3: CASSQDRSVGPYEQYF. CDR3 DNA: TGCGCCAGCAGCCAAGATCGGTCAGTGGGCCCCTACGAGCAGTACTTC.

The rearrangement uses TRBV18 and TRBJ2-7, with a weak D call TRBD2 (5 bases). This CDR3 spans 12 amino acids. Trimming cost V 6 bases and J 4 bases, with 10 bases left between them. The germline CDR1 and CDR2 sequences are KGHSH and LQKENI. The CDR3 nucleotides are TGTGCCAGCTCGCGGACGGGGTACGAGCAGTACTTC. It codes for CASSRTGYEQYF.

The chain carries TRBV30 and TRBJ2-1, with D maybe TRBD2 (6 bases). The CDR3 spans 15 residues. In germline, CDR1 is GTSNPN, CDR2 SVGIG (reference sequence). V dropped 3 bases and J dropped 0 bases, with 12 bases sitting between them. CDR3 nucleotides: TGTGCCTGGAGAACTGGCGGGGACTCCTACAATGAGCAGTTCTTC. Translating gives CAWRTGGDSYNEQFF.

The gene calls are TRBV5-6 and TRBJ2-7; TRBD1 is a possible D gene (5 bases). Germline-derived CDR1 and CDR2 are SGHDT and YYEEEE. V lost 3 bases and J 1 base, leaving 17 bases between the germline ends. CDR3 length equals 16 residues. The CDR3 loop is CASSSLNWGTSYEQYF. For the CDR3, the DNA is TGTGCCAGCAGCTCCTTAAATTGGGGCACATCCTACGAGCAGTACTTC.

This clone was observed once. J is TRBJ1-1 and V is TRBV29-1; 11 nucleotides agree with TRBD1. Germline CDR1 SQVTM, CDR2 ANQGSEA. V shed 7 bases, J shed 6 bases, and the junction held 10 bases outside the gene matches. The CDR3 is 14 amino acids. The chain's CDR3 is CSAYHGQGASEAFF. In DNA form, the CDR3 reads TGCAGCGCGTATCACGGACAGGGGGCATCTGAAGCTTTCTTT.

This clone turned up a few times. This chain joins TRBV29-1 and TRBJ1-1; weak D call: TRBD1 (6 bases). Germline assignment: CDR1 SQVTM and CDR2 ANQGSEA. Trimming shortened V by 3 bases and J by 6 bases, and 11 bases separated the two germline ends. There are 12 residues in the CDR3. CDR3 sequence reads: CSVELGAAEAFF. CDR3 sequence (DNA): TGCAGCGTTGAGTTGGGGGCGGCTGAAGCTTTCTTT.

V and J are TRBV25-1 and TRBJ1-1; D not certain. The CDR3 sequence is 15 residues long. Trimming took 6 bases from V and 1 from J, leaving 15 bases between them. Germline CDR1 MGHDK, CDR2 SYGVNS. In DNA, the CDR3 is TGTGCCAGCAGCCCCCCAGCGACACAGAACACTGAAGCTTTCTTT. Translated, it gives CASSPPATQNTEAFF.

The table lists this clone with a few counts. V gene TRBV30 combines with J gene TRBJ1-5; D not resolved. There are 14 residues in the CDR3. V lost 0 bases to trimming and J lost 0 bases, with 6 bases between them. From germline, CDR1 is GTSNPN and CDR2 SVGIG (reference sequence). This CDR3 reads CAWSVGNSNQPQHF. For the CDR3, the DNA is TGTGCCTGGAGTGTTGGAAATAGCAATCAGCCCCAGCATTTT.

The chain combines TRBV30 with TRBJ1-5; D is perhaps TRBD1 (6 bases). The CDR3 consists of 12 residues. CDR1 and CDR2 from the germline V gene are GTSNPN and SVGIG (reference sequence). With 2 bases removed from V and 12 bases from J, the gap between germline ends came to 14 bases. In nucleotides, the CDR3 is TGTGCCTGGAGTCCAACAGGGATGGTCCAGCATTTT. Encoded protein: CAWSPTGMVQHF.

This chain connects TRBV7-2 to TRBJ1-5; D not resolved. From germline, CDR1 is SGHTA and CDR2 FQGNSA. The ends were cut back, 1 base at V and 4 bases at J, with 11 bases in the middle. There are 15 residues in the CDR3. CDR3 nucleotides: TGTGCCAGCAGCTTAGTTGTTGGAGGGAATCAGCCCCAGCATTTT. Amino acids: CASSLVVGGNQPQHF. The full variable domain, with the rest looked up from reference TRBV7-2 and TRBJ1-5, is GAGVSQSPSNKVTEKGKDVELRCDPISGHTALYWYRQSLGQGLEFLIYFQGNSAPDKSGLPSDRFSAERTGGSVSTLTIQRTQQEDSAVYLCASSLVVGGNQPQHFGDGTRLSIL.

This clone was seen a few times. The chain couples TRBV29-1 to TRBJ1-4; D not resolved. Trimming took off 5 bases at V and 4 bases at J, with 5 bases between the two ends. Germline V gene data show CDR1 as SQVTM and CDR2 as ANQGSEA. CDR3 length equals 11 residues. The CDR3 reads CSVQDNEKLFF. In nucleotides, the CDR3 is TGCAGCGTTCAGGATAATGAAAAACTGTTTTTT.

The V call is TRBV10-3, the J call TRBJ2-5; D is perhaps TRBD2 (6 bases). Per germline, CDR1 ENHRY and CDR2 SYGVKD. The CDR3 spans 14 residues. The V end lost 4 bases, the J end lost 1 base, and 10 bases lay between the germline ends. Here the CDR3 reads CAISVRGAQETQYF. The CDR3 nucleotides read TGTGCCATCAGTGTGCGGGGTGCCCAAGAGACCCAGTACTTC.

The rearrangement links TRBV6-5 to TRBJ1-4; D remains ambiguous. The V end was cut by 5 bases, the J end by 5 bases, with 9 bases between. Germline lookup yields CDR1 MNHEY and CDR2 SVGAGI. This CDR3 spans 13 amino acids. The CDR3 DNA follows: TGTGCCAGCAGTGAGGGCCCCAATGAAAAACTGTTTTTT. Translating it yields CASSEGPNEKLFF.